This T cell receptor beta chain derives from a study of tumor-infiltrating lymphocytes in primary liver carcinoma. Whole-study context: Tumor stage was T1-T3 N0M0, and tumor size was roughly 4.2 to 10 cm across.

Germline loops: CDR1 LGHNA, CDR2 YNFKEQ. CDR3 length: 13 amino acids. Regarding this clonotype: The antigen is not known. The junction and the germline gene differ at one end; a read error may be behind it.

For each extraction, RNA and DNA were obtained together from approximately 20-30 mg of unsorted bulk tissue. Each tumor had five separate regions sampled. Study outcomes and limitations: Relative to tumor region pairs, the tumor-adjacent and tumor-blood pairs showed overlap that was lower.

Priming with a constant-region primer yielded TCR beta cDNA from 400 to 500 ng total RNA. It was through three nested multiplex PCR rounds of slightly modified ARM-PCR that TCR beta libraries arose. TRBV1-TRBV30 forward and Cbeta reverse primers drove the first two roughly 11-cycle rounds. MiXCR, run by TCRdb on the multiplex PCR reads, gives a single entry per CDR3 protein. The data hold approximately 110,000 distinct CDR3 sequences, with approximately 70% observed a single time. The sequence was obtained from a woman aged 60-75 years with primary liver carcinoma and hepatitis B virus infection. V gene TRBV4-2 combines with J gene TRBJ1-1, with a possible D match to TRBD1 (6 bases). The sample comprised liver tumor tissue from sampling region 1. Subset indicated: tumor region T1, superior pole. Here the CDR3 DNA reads TGTGCTAGCAGCACCGCGGACAGTCCTGAGGCTTTCTTT. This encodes CASSTADSPEAFF.